A selection of T cell receptor beta chains follows, all from one sample in a study of blood T cell repertoires in COVID-19. Generated by immunoSEQ multiplex PCR, the TCRdb table keeps only in-frame clones and is missing some. The sample carries 400,000 to 550,000 clones, 70% to 90% recorded once. Input material: PBMCs or T cells enriched from blood (not recorded which). The receptors were sampled from a woman under 30 with acute COVID-19. Each CDR3 is given with its conserved first and last residue. D genes are given only for firm matches. Clone size, where shown, is once, few, many, or a class for clones that have expanded.

j_call: TRBJ2-2; clone_size: -; v_call: TRBV4-1; d_call: TRBD2; cdr3_aa: CASSLPLGGRWTGELFF; cdr3_nt: TGCGCCAGCAGCCTTCCACTCGGCGGGAGATGGACCGGGGAGCTGTTTTTT
j_call: TRBJ1-5; clone_size: -; v_call: TRBV6-2/TRBV6-3; d_call: -; cdr3_aa: CASSYSRGRQPQHF; cdr3_nt: TGTGCCAGCAGTTACTCGAGAGGGAGGCAGCCCCAGCATTTT
j_call: TRBJ2-1; clone_size: -; v_call: TRBV2; d_call: TRBD2; cdr3_aa: CASSRRGDEQFF; cdr3_nt: TGTGCCAGCAGTCGTCGGGGGGATGAGCAGTTCTTC
j_call: TRBJ1-6; clone_size: -; v_call: TRBV5-4; d_call: TRBD1; cdr3_aa: CASSPMDREDSPLHF; cdr3_nt: TGTGCCAGCAGCCCGATGGACAGGGAAGATTCACCCCTCCACTTT
j_call: TRBJ2-5; clone_size: -; v_call: TRBV10-1; d_call: -; cdr3_aa: CASSRGQKETQYF; cdr3_nt: TGCGCCAGCAGCCGGGGACAAAAGGAGACCCAGTACTTC
j_call: TRBJ2-5; clone_size: -; v_call: TRBV5-4; d_call: TRBD1; cdr3_aa: CASSLAGTGGAETQYF; cdr3_nt: TGTGCCAGCAGCTTGGCCGGGACAGGGGGCGCAGAGACCCAGTACTTC
j_call: TRBJ1-2; clone_size: -; v_call: TRBV21-1; d_call: -; cdr3_aa: CASSPQAGSFGYTF; cdr3_nt: TGTGCCAGCAGCCCACAGGCGGGGAGCTTTGGCTACACCTTC
j_call: TRBJ2-6; clone_size: many; v_call: TRBV7-9; d_call: -; cdr3_aa: CASSSNSGANVLTF; cdr3_nt: TGTGCCAGCAGCTCTAACTCTGGGGCCAACGTCCTGACTTTC
j_call: TRBJ2-5; clone_size: -; v_call: TRBV28; d_call: -; cdr3_aa: CASRAGSYQETQYF; cdr3_nt: TGTGCCAGCAGAGCGGGCTCGTACCAAGAGACCCAGTACTTC
j_call: TRBJ2-7; clone_size: once; v_call: TRBV9; d_call: -; cdr3_aa: CASSVEAVSYEQYF; cdr3_nt: TGTGCCAGCAGCGTGGAAGCGGTCTCCTACGAGCAGTACTTC
j_call: TRBJ1-5; clone_size: -; v_call: TRBV5-4; d_call: TRBD1; cdr3_aa: CASSPDRDQPQHF; cdr3_nt: TGTGCCAGCAGCCCCGACAGGGATCAGCCCCAGCATTTT
j_call: TRBJ2-2; clone_size: -; v_call: TRBV4-3; d_call: TRBD2; cdr3_aa: CASSQDLGLAGVTGELFF; cdr3_nt: TGCGCCAGCAGCCAAGATTTGGGACTAGCGGGAGTCACCGGGGAGCTGTTTTTT
j_call: TRBJ1-4; clone_size: few; v_call: TRBV29-1; d_call: -; cdr3_aa: CSAREDREKLFF; cdr3_nt: TGCAGCGCCCGGGAGGATCGAGAAAAACTGTTTTTT
j_call: TRBJ1-1; clone_size: -; v_call: TRBV5-4; d_call: -; cdr3_aa: CASSLDRGSPEAFF; cdr3_nt: TGTGCCAGCAGCTTGGATAGGGGCAGCCCTGAAGCTTTCTTT
j_call: TRBJ2-6; clone_size: -; v_call: TRBV19; d_call: -; cdr3_aa: CASSIGLSGANVLTF; cdr3_nt: TGTGCCAGTAGTATAGGACTCTCTGGGGCCAACGTCCTGACTTTC
j_call: TRBJ2-3; clone_size: -; v_call: TRBV11-3; d_call: TRBD1; cdr3_aa: CASSAPGGIADTQYF; cdr3_nt: TGTGCCAGCAGTGCGCCAGGGGGTATTGCAGATACGCAGTATTTT
j_call: TRBJ1-5; clone_size: once; v_call: TRBV11-2; d_call: -; cdr3_aa: CASSLTGYNNQPQHF; cdr3_nt: TGTGCCAGCAGCTTGACAGGTTATAACAATCAGCCCCAGCATTTT
j_call: TRBJ1-5; clone_size: -; v_call: TRBV24-1; d_call: -; cdr3_aa: CATSTGNQPQHF; cdr3_nt: TGTGCCACCAGCACGGGAAATCAGCCCCAGCATTTT
j_call: TRBJ1-2; clone_size: -; v_call: TRBV5-1; d_call: -; cdr3_aa: CASSSRGSGDGYTF; cdr3_nt: TGCGCCAGCAGCTCTCGGGGGTCTGGTGATGGCTACACCTTC
j_call: TRBJ1-1; clone_size: few; v_call: TRBV7-9; d_call: -; cdr3_aa: CASSLPPTAAFF; cdr3_nt: TGTGCCAGCAGCCTACCCCCGACAGCGGCTTTCTTT
j_call: TRBJ1-1; clone_size: -; v_call: TRBV21-1; d_call: -; cdr3_aa: CASNQYRDTGGDFF; cdr3_nt: TGTGCCAGCAATCAGTACAGGGATACGGGGGGGGATTTCTTT
j_call: TRBJ2-7; clone_size: -; v_call: TRBV7-2; d_call: -; cdr3_aa: CASSLIRGHYEQYF; cdr3_nt: TGTGCCAGCAGCTTAATCAGGGGCCACTACGAGCAGTACTTC
j_call: TRBJ2-7; clone_size: -; v_call: TRBV4-1; d_call: TRBD1; cdr3_aa: CASSQVKGGAYEQYF; cdr3_nt: TGCGCCAGCAGCCAAGTAAAAGGGGGCGCGTACGAGCAGTACTTC
j_call: TRBJ2-7; clone_size: -; v_call: TRBV23-1; d_call: TRBD2; cdr3_aa: CASSQHWGGEQYF; cdr3_nt: TGCGCCAGCAGTCAACACTGGGGGGGAGAGCAGTACTTC
j_call: TRBJ2-3; clone_size: -; v_call: TRBV7-9; d_call: TRBD2; cdr3_aa: CASSPIGRAGGSTDTQYF; cdr3_nt: TGTGCCAGCAGCCCTATTGGCCGAGCGGGAGGTAGCACAGATACGCAGTATTTT
j_call: TRBJ1-2; clone_size: -; v_call: TRBV11-2; d_call: -; cdr3_aa: CASSLGAGTNYGYTF; cdr3_nt: TGTGCCAGCAGTCTAGGGGCAGGGACTAACTATGGCTACACCTTC
j_call: TRBJ2-3; clone_size: -; v_call: TRBV4-1; d_call: TRBD2; cdr3_aa: CASSQEERGVTDTQYF; cdr3_nt: TGCGCCAGCAGCCAAGAAGAACGGGGGGTTACAGATACGCAGTATTTT
j_call: TRBJ2-5; clone_size: -; v_call: TRBV4-3; d_call: TRBD2; cdr3_aa: CASSQDGGLVGTQYF; cdr3_nt: TGCGCCAGCAGCCAAGATGGGGGACTAGTAGGGACCCAGTACTTC
j_call: TRBJ2-7; clone_size: -; v_call: TRBV3-1/TRBV3-2; d_call: TRBD2; cdr3_aa: CASSQDLRLAGFVQYF; cdr3_nt: TGTGCCAGCAGCCAAGATTTGAGACTAGCGGGATTCGTGCAGTACTTC
j_call: TRBJ2-1; clone_size: -; v_call: TRBV11-3; d_call: -; cdr3_aa: CASSLDVRTYNEQFF; cdr3_nt: TGTGCCAGCAGCTTAGATGTACGCACATACAATGAGCAGTTCTTC
j_call: TRBJ1-1; clone_size: -; v_call: TRBV5-3; d_call: -; cdr3_aa: CARSLEEGLTEAFF; cdr3_nt: TGTGCCAGAAGCTTGGAAGAGGGCTTAACTGAAGCTTTCTTT
j_call: TRBJ2-3; clone_size: -; v_call: TRBV2; d_call: -; cdr3_aa: CASSDSGAGDTQYF; cdr3_nt: TGTGCCAGCAGTGATTCTGGAGCTGGAGATACGCAGTATTTT
j_call: TRBJ1-4; clone_size: -; v_call: TRBV27; d_call: -; cdr3_aa: CASSLSGSPEKLFF; cdr3_nt: TGTGCCAGCAGTTTATCGGGCAGTCCCGAAAAACTGTTTTTT
j_call: TRBJ1-1; clone_size: -; v_call: TRBV6-5; d_call: -; cdr3_aa: CASINLGLQNTEAFF; cdr3_nt: TGTGCCAGCATCAATCTCGGACTGCAGAACACTGAAGCTTTCTTT
j_call: TRBJ1-4; clone_size: -; v_call: TRBV19; d_call: -; cdr3_aa: CASSTLNSPEKLFF; cdr3_nt: TGTGCCAGTAGTACCCTGAACAGCCCTGAAAAACTGTTTTTT
j_call: TRBJ2-5; clone_size: -; v_call: TRBV5-1; d_call: TRBD2; cdr3_aa: CASSRLAAKETQYF; cdr3_nt: TGCGCCAGCAGCCGACTAGCGGCCAAAGAGACCCAGTACTTC